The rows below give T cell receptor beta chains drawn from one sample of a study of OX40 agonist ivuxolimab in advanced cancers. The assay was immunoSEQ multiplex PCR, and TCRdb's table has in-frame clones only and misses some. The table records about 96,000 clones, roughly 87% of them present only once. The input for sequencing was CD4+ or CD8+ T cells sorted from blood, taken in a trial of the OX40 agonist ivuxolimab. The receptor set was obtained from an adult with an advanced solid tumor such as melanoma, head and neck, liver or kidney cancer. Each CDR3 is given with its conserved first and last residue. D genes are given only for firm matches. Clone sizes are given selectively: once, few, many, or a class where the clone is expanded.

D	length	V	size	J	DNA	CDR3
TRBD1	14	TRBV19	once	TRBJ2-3	TGTGCCGTCCGGGACAGGGTCAACACAGATACGCAGTATTTT	CAVRDRVNTDTQYF
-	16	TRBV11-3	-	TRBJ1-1	TGTGCCAGCAGCTTAGGAGTTCTCCGGACGAACACTGAAGCTTTCTTT	CASSLGVLRTNTEAFF
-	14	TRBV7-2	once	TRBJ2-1	TGTGCCAGCAGCTTAACCCCTCCCGGGAATGAGCAGTTCTTC	CASSLTPPGNEQFF
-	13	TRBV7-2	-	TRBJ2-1	TGTGCCAGCAGCTCCACAACTCAAGGTGAGCAGTTCTTC	CASSSTTQGEQFF
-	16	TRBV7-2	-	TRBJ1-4	TGTGCCAGCAGCTCGTCCTGGGGGGGCGAAGGGGAAAAACTGTTTTTT	CASSSSWGGEGEKLFF
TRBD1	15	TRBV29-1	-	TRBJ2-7	TGCAGCGTTGAAGAGGGGACAGGGTTTGCCTACGAGCAGTACTTC	CSVEEGTGFAYEQYF
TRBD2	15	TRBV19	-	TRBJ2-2	TGTGCCAGTAGGGAAGCGGGAGGTAGCGCCGGGGAGCTGTTTTTT	CASREAGGSAGELFF
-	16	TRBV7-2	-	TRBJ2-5	TGTGCCAGCAGCTTAGGTGCAGCGGCAGGGCAAGAGACCCAGTACTTC	CASSLGAAAGQETQYF
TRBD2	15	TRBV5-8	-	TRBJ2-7	TGTGCCAGCAGCTTGGGAATCGGGGGGGCCTACGAGCAGTACTTC	CASSLGIGGAYEQYF
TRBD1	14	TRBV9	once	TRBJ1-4	TGTGCCAGCAGCCCTGGAACGGACAGGCAAAAACTGTTTTTT	CASSPGTDRQKLFF
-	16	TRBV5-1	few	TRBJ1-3	TGCGCCAGCAGTTTTGATGGCACAGACAGTGGAAACACCATATATTTT	CASSFDGTDSGNTIYF
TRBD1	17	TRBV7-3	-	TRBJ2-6	TGTGCCAGCAGCTTAACAGGGGGCCGCTCTGGGGCCAACGTCCTGACTTTC	CASSLTGGRSGANVLTF
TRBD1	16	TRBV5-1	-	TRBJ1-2	TGCGCCAGCAGCTTGTTGGGACAGCCGGAGAACTATGGCTACACCTTC	CASSLLGQPENYGYTF
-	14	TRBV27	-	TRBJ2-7	TGTGCCAGCAGTTTAAGGTCGGCCTCCTACGAGCAGTACTTC	CASSLRSASYEQYF
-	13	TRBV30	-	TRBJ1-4	TGTGCCTGGACTGTGGGGCTCGGTGAAAAACTGTTTTTT	CAWTVGLGEKLFF
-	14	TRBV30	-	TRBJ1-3	TGTGCCTGGAGTGTATGGGCAGGGTCCCACACCATATATTTT	CAWSVWAGSHTIYF
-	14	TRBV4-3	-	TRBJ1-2	TGCGCCAGCAGCCAGGAGGTGCGGAACTATGGCTACACCTTC	CASSQEVRNYGYTF
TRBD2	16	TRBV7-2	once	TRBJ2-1	TGTGCCAGCAGCTCGGGGACTAGCGGGAGGGGGAATGAGCAGTTCTTC	CASSSGTSGRGNEQFF
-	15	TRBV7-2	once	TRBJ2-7	TGTGCCATCTCCGGGGGGCTACTGGGGCCCTACGAGCAGTACTTC	CAISGGLLGPYEQYF
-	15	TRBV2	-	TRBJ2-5	TGTGCCAGCAGTGTAAGAGGGCAGGGTCAAGAGACCCAGTACTTC	CASSVRGQGQETQYF